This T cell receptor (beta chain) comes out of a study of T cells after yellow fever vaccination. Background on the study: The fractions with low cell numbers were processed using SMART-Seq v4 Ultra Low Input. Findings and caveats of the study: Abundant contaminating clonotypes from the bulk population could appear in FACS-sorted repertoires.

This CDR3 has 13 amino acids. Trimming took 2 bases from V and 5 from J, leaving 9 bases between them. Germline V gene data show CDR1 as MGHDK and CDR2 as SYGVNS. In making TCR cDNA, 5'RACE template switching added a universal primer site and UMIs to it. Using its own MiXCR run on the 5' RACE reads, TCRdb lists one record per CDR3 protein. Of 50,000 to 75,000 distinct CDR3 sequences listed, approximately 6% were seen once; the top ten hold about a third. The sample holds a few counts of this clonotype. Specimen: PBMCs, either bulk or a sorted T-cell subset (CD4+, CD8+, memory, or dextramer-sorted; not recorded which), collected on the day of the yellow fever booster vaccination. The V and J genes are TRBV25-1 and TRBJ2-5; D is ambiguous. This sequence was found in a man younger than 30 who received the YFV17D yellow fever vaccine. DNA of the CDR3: TGTGCCAGCAGTGAACCGGCGTCGGAGACCCAGTACTTC. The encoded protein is CASSEPASETQYF.